This TCR delta chain was captured by sequencing in a study of γδ T cells in repeated Plasmodium falciparum infection. Study results and limitations: Vdelta2-negative gammadelta repertoires appeared less diverse and less shared in Malian than Australian children.

Gammadelta T cells were flow-sorted from PBMC into Vgamma9/Vdelta2+ and Vdelta2-negative populations for bulk analysis. The table lists this clone with many counts. Its antigen is undetermined. The protein that TCRdb holds for this DNA derives from a much larger clone and differs from the translated DNA at residue 16, which likely indicates a read error; the protein shown here is translated from the DNA. Germline CDR1 is TSWWSYY and CDR2 is QGS. The CDR3 is 22 residues long. The ends were cut back, 2 bases at V and 2 bases at J, with 33 bases in the middle. TCRdb called clones anew from the multiplex PCR reads with CATT. The sample gives about 50,000 delta-chain clones, about 2% of which show up once; approximately 25% is in the top ten.

This chain joins TRDV1 and TRDJ1; weak D call: TRDD3 (6 bases). In the absence of a J gene in TCRdb, the DNA was matched to germline to assign it here. The source material was gamma-delta T cells from blood. This TCR was recovered from a pool of human donors (malaria-infected and uninfected, not separated). CDR3 nucleotides: TGTGCTCTTGGGGAAGCCCTGGATTTGTACTGGGCCCCACCACGGGATACCGATAAACTCATCTTT. This translates into CALGEALDLYWAPPRDTDKLIF.